This T cell receptor (beta chain) was profiled in a study of shared clonotypes between healthy human individuals (dated by TCRdb to the early 2020s). In the study overall: Two women and a few men aged 18 to 49 years were included in the cohort. For each donor, three plates each were used for CD4 naive and CD4 memory, two plates were used for CD8 naive, and one plate was used for CD8 memory. To estimate repertoire size and how much clonotype sharing occurs between individuals, the study deeply sequenced the blood TCR repertoires of roughly 5 healthy adults. Different laboratories and diverse techniques were used to prepare libraries and sequence TCR repertoires, to increase sequencing depth and limit assay-specific biases. Between about 0.94 and 8.9 billion PBMCs per donor were obtained by leukapheresis. Here is what the overall study found, with its caveats: Even with the large sequencing depth, rarefaction of the sorted-subset datasets indicated that sequencing was incomplete. Compared with non-shared clonotypes, the clonotypes found in all four sorted-subset donors had higher generation probabilities. Naive subsets generally had larger estimated clonotype richness than memory subsets. Sampling was limited to blood, and TCR repertoires in tissue likely differ from TCR repertoires in blood. Pairwise subsampling indicated that sequencing depth was expected to affect the degree of clonotype sharing among donors. Because the study included only a small number of donors, the genetic and exposure-history diversity represented was limited. Across a handful of donors, around 5.4% of naive CD4, 3% to 4% of naive CD8, 2.3% of memory CD4, and approximately 0.4% of memory CD8 clonotypes were shared.

From the germline V gene, CDR1 is SGDLS and CDR2 is YYNGEE. The CDR3 sequence holds 16 residues, the cysteine and phenylalanine included. The retained sequence is limited to the CDR3, 48 bases, with the frame set at the first base. Trimming takes 0 bases off V and 4 bases off J; junction bases not matched to a gene: 4. Using the deep immunoSEQ assay, multiplex PCR amplified TCR CDR3 regions from genomic DNA. Extracted genomic DNA from each cell subset was distributed evenly across all wells of several immunoSEQ 96-well plates, and each plate was treated as a replicate. Each replicate PCR for sorted subsets received around 200 ng genomic DNA, equal to roughly 29,000 T cell genomes. Purified libraries were quantified with a Qubit 3.0 fluorometer, sized on a Bioanalyzer 2100, and re-quantified with the KAPA Library Quantification kit. A separate single-read 150-cycle Illumina NextSeq 550 flow cell was used to sequence each immunoSEQ 96-well plate. In the original analysis: The immunoSEQ output contained only junctional sequences without quality scores, so filtering could not match that applied to full-length reads. Sequences were annotated with PyIR, a Python wrapper for IgBLAST v1.9, using IMGT germline references to assign V/J genes and CDR3. Reads were filtered out if the reads had weak V/J assignments (E-value above 1e-6), no CDR3, stop codons, out-of-frame junctions, or ambiguous translated residues. V3J clonotypes were defined by identical inferred V gene, J gene, and CDR3 amino acid sequence. To compute the percentage overlap between repertoires, the number of shared unique clonotypes was divided by the size of the smaller repertoire. RTK rarefaction, the Chao1 estimator, and Recon v2.1 estimates of unobserved clonotypes were used to assess repertoire richness. For all TCRbeta clonotypes obtained by the gDNA method from a few donors, generation probabilities were computed with OLGA. This is the immuneACCESS table as TCRdb keeps it, with only in-frame sequences that have V and J called. A part of the clones is gone; compared with another copy, unresolved V genes explain less than half, and the rest is unexplained. V and J calls and clone size are given by that table; D and trimming were obtained from the DNA. Present in this sample are over 2 million clones, approximately 94% of which were seen just once. Together, the top ten hold 0.9% to 1.4% of the sample.

In regard to this clone: The antigen this receptor binds is unknown. One base away there is no much larger clone; base qualities are not given.

For the CD8 naive samples, CD45RO-negative cells were positively selected for CCR7, yielding a CD45RA+CCR7+ population from which TemRA cells were excluded. The donors were healthy, HIV-negative adults with no recently reported acute infections or vaccinations. Every donor was a Caucasian adult residing in Nashville, Tennessee, USA. After blood collection by leukapheresis, PBMCs were isolated using Ficoll-Histopaque density gradient centrifugation and then cryopreserved in the vapor phase of liquid nitrogen. Analytical flow cytometry was used to check the purity and quantity of each magnetically sorted T cell population. From each sorted fraction, genomic DNA was isolated and quantified by UV absorbance on a Nanodrop 2000c.

The sequence derives from a man between 18 and 29 years old in good health. Sequenced material: naive CD8+ T cells sorted from blood. The sample's cell subset or site, from its label and the paper: CD45RA+CCR7+. The receptor chain draws on TRBV9 and TRBJ2-2; a stretch of 9 junction bases matches TRBD2. This receptor carries the CDR3 CASSVDLAGRTGELFF. The DNA is as follows: TGTGCCAGCAGCGTAGACCTAGCGGGACGCACCGGGGAGCTGTTTTTT.